This T cell receptor (beta chain) comes out of a study of a mutant IDH1 vaccine in newly diagnosed glioma. Study-level background: Radiotherapy alone preceded vaccination by 4-6 weeks; alternatively, vaccination started with temozolomide cycles. Patients had received radiotherapy, temozolomide, or both previously, most receiving both.

The data were produced by immunoSEQ multiplex PCR, yet TCRdb's version contains in-frame clones alone and is incomplete. This sample yields roughly 60,000 clones, of which more than 75% are seen a single time; roughly 4% belongs to the top ten. The time point denotes: week 23, last vaccination. Each dose of the vaccine consisted of 300 ug of mutant IDH1 20-mer peptide, with topical imiquimod. A word on this clone: The antigen is unknown.

V was trimmed by 4 bases and J by 7 bases, leaving 14 bases between them. The germline V gene has CDR1 LNHDA and CDR2 SQIVND (reference sequence). The CDR3 is 13 residues long. Study observations and caveats: Detectable vaccine-induced immune responses arose in over 90% of patients.

The rearrangement joins TRBV19 to TRBJ2-7; tentatively, D is TRBD2 (6 bases). This sample comprised PBMCs, obtained from a glioma patient whose treatment included an IDH1 peptide vaccine. The source of this sequence is a man aged 25-40 years with glioma. CDR3 amino acids: CASSTPKGREQYF. DNA of the CDR3: TGTGCCAGTAGTACCCCGAAGGGGAGGGAGCAGTACTTC.